This T cell receptor (beta chain) was observed in a study of CD8 T cells in ankylosing spondylitis. General study points: As reported, disease-linked clones showed significant enrichment in matched ankylosing spondylitis synovial fluid. Disease-linked clones, CD8+, were relatively rare in peripheral blood.

Scientists made TCR beta libraries using quantitative 5'-RACE with molecular barcodes. TCRdb itself ran the 5' RACE reads through MiXCR, one entry per CDR3 protein. The sample shows 150,000 to 200,000 distinct CDR3 sequences, around a sixth of them seen only once. This clonotype was observed at least ten times. The antigen is not known. Germline loops: CDR1 MGHDK, CDR2 SYGVNS. V shed 3 bases and J shed 0 bases, with 6 bases lying between them. The CDR3 totals 13 residues. The clonotype originates from a male donor under 30 with ankylosing spondylitis or in good health (not recorded which). Sequenced sample: blood, either unsorted or a sorted T cell fraction (not recorded which). The chain couples TRBV25-1 to TRBJ2-7, with unresolved D. The CDR3 nucleotides read TGTGCCAGCAGTGACTGGACCTCCTACGAGCAGTACTTC. It specifies CASSDWTSYEQYF.